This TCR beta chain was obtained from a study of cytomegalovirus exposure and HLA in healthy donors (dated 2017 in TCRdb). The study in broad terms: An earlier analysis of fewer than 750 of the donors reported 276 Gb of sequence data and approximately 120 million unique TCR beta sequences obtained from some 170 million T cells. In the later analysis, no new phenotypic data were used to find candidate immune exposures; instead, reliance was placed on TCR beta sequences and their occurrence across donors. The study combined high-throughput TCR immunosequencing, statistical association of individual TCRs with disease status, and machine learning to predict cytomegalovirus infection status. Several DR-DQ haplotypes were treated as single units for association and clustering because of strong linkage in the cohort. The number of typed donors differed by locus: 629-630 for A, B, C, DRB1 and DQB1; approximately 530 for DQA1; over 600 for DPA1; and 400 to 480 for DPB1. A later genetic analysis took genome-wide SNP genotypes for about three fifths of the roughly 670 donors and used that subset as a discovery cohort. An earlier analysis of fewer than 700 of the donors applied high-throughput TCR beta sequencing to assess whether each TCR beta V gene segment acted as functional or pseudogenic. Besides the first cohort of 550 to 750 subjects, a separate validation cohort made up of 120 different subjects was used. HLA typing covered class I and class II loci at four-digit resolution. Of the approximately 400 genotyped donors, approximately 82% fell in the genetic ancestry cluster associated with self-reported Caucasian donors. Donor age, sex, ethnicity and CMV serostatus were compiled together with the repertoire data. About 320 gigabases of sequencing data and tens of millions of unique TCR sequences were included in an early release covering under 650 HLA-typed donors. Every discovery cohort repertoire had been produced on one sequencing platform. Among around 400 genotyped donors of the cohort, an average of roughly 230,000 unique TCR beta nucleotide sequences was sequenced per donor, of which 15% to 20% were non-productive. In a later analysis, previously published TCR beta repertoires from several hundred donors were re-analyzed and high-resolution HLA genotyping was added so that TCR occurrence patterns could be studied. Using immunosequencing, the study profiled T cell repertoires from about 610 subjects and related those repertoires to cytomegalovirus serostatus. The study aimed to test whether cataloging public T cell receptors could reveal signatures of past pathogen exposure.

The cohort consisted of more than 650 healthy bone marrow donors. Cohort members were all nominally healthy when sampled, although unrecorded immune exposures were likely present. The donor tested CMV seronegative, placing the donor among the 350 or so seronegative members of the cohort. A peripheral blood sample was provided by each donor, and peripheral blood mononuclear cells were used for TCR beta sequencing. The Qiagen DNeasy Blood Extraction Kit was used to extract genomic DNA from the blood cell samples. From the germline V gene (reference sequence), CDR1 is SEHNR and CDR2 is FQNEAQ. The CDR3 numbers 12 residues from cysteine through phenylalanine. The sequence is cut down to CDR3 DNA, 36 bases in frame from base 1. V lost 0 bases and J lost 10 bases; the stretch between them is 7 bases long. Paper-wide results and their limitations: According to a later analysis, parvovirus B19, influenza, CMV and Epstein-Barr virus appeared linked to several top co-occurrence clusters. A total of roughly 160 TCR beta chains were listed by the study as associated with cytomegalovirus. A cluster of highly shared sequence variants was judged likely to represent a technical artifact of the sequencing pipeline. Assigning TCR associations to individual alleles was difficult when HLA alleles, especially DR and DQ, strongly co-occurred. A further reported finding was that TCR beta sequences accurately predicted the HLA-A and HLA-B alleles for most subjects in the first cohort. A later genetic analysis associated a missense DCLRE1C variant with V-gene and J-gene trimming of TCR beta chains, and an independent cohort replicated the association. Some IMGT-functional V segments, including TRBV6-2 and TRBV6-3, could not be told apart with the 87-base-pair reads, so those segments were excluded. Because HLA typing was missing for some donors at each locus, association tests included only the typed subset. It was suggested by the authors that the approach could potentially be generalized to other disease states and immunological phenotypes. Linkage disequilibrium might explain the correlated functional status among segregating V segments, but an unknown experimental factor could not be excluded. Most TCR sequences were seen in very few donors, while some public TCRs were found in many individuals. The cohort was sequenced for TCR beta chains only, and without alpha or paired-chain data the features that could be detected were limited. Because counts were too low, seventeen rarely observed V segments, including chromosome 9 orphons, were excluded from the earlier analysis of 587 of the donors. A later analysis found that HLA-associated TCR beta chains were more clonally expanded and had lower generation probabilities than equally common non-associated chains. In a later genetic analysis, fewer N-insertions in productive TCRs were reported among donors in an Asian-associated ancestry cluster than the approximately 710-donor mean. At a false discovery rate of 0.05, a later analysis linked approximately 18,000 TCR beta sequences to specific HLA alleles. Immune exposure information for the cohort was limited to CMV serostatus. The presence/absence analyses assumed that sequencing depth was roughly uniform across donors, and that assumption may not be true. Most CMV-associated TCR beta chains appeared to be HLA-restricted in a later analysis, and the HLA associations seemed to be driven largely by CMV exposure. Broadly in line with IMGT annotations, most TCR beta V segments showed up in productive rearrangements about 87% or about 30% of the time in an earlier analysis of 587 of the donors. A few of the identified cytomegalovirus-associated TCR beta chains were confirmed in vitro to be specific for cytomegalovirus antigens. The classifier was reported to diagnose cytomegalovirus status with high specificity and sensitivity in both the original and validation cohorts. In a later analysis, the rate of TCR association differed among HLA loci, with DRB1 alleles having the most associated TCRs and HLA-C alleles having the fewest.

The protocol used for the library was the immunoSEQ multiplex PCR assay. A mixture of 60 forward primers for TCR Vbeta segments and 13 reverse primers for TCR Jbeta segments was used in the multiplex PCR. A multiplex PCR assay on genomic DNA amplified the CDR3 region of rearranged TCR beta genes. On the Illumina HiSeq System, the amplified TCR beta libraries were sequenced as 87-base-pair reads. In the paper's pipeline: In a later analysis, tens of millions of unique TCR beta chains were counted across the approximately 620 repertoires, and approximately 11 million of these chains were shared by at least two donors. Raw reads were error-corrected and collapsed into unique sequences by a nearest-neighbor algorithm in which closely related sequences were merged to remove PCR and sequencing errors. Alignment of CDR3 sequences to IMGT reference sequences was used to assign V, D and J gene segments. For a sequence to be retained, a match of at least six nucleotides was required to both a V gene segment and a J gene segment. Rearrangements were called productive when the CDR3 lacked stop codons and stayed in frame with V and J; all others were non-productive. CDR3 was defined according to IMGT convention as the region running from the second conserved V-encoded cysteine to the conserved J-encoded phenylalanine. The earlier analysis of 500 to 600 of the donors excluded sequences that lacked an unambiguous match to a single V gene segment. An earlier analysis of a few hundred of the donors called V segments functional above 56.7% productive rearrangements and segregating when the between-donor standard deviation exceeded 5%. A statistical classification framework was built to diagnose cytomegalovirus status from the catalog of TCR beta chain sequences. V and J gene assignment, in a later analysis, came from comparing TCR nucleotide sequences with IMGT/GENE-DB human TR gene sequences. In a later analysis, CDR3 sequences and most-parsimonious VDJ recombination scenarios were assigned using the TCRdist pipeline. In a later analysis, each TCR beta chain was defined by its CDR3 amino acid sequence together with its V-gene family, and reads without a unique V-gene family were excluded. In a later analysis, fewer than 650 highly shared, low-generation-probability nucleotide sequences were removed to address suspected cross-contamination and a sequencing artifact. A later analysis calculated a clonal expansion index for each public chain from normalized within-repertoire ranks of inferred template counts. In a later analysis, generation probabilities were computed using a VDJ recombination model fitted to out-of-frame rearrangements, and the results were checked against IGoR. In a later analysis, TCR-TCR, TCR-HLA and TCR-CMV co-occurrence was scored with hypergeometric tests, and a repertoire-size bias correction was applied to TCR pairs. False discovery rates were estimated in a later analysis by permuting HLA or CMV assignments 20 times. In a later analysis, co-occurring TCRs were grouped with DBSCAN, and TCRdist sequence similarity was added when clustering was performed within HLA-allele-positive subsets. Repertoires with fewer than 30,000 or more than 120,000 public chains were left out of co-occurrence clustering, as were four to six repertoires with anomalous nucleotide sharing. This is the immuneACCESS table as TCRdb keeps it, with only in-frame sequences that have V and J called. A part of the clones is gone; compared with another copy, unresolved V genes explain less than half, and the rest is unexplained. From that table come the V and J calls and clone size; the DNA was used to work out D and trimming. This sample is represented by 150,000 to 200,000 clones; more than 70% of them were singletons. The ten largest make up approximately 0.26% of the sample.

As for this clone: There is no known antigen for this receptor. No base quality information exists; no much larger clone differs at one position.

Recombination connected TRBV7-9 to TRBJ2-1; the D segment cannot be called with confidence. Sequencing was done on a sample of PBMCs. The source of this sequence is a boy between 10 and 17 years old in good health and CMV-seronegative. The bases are TGTGCCAGCAGCTTAGCCGCCAGGGAGCAGTTCTTC. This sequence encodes CASSLAAREQFF.